Listed below are T cell receptor beta chains from one sample, sequenced in a study of cytomegalovirus exposure and HLA in healthy donors. The repertoire was sequenced with immunoSEQ multiplex PCR; TCRdb's copy has only in-frame clones and lacks some. Altogether some 130,000 clones are present, over 70% being singletons, with the ten largest covering around 2.5%. Sequencing was performed on PBMCs. All receptors derive from a woman in her sixties in good health and CMV-seropositive. CDR3s include the opening cysteine and the closing phenylalanine or tryptophan. Each record gives: J gene, V gene, clone size, D gene, CDR3 protein, CDR3 DNA. A D gene is named only where the DNA matches it firmly. Size tells how often a clone was seen (once, few, many) or the class of an expanded clone, and some rows leave it out.

J: TRBJ2-3
V: TRBV9
size: few
D: NA
CDR3: CASSAPMGGRTDTQYF
DNA: TGTGCCAGCAGCGCCCCAATGGGGGGGCGCACAGATACGCAGTATTTT

J: TRBJ1-5
V: TRBV5-8
size: NA
D: TRBD1
CDR3: CASSPGGSNQPQHF
DNA: TGTGCCAGCAGCCCAGGGGGGAGCAATCAGCCCCAGCATTTT

J: TRBJ1-5
V: TRBV6-6
size: NA
D: NA
CDR3: CASIDNSNQPQHF
DNA: TGTGCCAGCATAGACAATAGCAATCAGCCCCAGCATTTT

J: TRBJ1-1
V: TRBV20-1
size: NA
D: NA
CDR3: CSAPLVYEAFF
DNA: TGCAGTGCTCCCCTAGTCTATGAAGCTTTCTTT

J: TRBJ2-3
V: TRBV6-5
size: NA
D: NA
CDR3: CASRPLSRGSEQYF
DNA: TGTGCCAGCAGACCCCTTAGCCGAGGGTCGGAGCAGTATTTT

J: TRBJ1-1
V: TRBV15
size: NA
D: NA
CDR3: CATSRRGGGTEAFF
DNA: TGTGCCACCAGCAGAAGAGGCGGGGGCACTGAAGCTTTCTTT

J: TRBJ1-4
V: TRBV6-5
size: NA
D: NA
CDR3: CASTGHGLRKLFF
DNA: TGTGCCAGCACCGGACACGGGCTGAGAAAACTGTTTTTT

J: TRBJ2-4
V: TRBV28
size: NA
D: NA
CDR3: CASSLVSRIAKNIQYF
DNA: TGTGCCAGCAGTTTAGTTAGTCGCATAGCCAAAAACATTCAGTACTTC

J: TRBJ1-4
V: TRBV18
size: NA
D: TRBD1
CDR3: CASSPMPTGRDEKLFF
DNA: TGTGCCAGCTCCCCTATGCCGACAGGGCGGGATGAAAAACTGTTTTTT

J: TRBJ2-3
V: TRBV7-9
size: NA
D: TRBD2
CDR3: CASSSPGGAQQDTQYF
DNA: TGTGCCAGCAGTTCCCCCGGGGGGGCGCAACAAGATACGCAGTATTTT

J: TRBJ2-7
V: TRBV11-3
size: few
D: TRBD1
CDR3: CASSPGGSYEQYF
DNA: TGTGCCAGCAGCCCAGGGGGTTCCTACGAGCAGTACTTC

J: TRBJ1-2
V: TRBV19
size: few
D: TRBD1
CDR3: CASSKGQGRILDGYTF
DNA: TGTGCCAGTAGTAAAGGACAGGGCCGAATCTTAGACGGCTACACCTTC

J: TRBJ1-1
V: TRBV7-3
size: NA
D: NA
CDR3: CASSLSGGMNTEAFF
DNA: TGTGCCAGCAGCTTAAGCGGGGGGATGAACACTGAAGCTTTCTTT